Listed below are T cell receptor beta chains from one sample, sequenced in a study of Ad26.COV2.S vaccination and SARS-CoV-2 variants. TCRdb's copy holds only in-frame clones and misses some; the assay was immunoSEQ multiplex PCR. Among hundreds of thousands of clones listed, approximately 88% were seen once. This sample comprised peripheral blood, obtained in a trial of Ad26.COV2.S vaccine versus placebo. The source is a person aged 18 to 65 who received the Ad26.COV2.S COVID-19 vaccine or a placebo. The CDR3 runs from the conserved cysteine through the conserved F or W. The order of the fields is CDR3 DNA, CDR3 protein, clone size, D gene, J gene, V gene. A D gene is named only where the DNA matches it firmly. A row's size may be missing; if present it is once, few, many or a size class.

TGTGCCAGCAGTTGGAACAACAGGGGTCGGGAGACCCAGTACTTC	CASSWNNRGRETQYF	once	TRBD1	TRBJ2-5	TRBV27
TGCGCCAGCAGCCAAGATCGGGAAACAGGACCCTATGGCTACACCTTC	CASSQDRETGPYGYTF	once	NA	TRBJ1-2	TRBV4-3
TGTGCCAGCAGCTTAGGGGCTAGCGGGGACAATGAGCAGTTCTTC	CASSLGASGDNEQFF	once	TRBD2	TRBJ2-1	TRBV13
TGTGCCAGCAGTGAACCTGGGACCCCTGCACCTGAAGCTTTCTTT	CASSEPGTPAPEAFF	NA	NA	TRBJ1-1	TRBV25-1
TGCGCCAGCAGCTTGGCGTCTAGCGGGGATCAAGAGACCCAGTACTTC	CASSLASSGDQETQYF	NA	TRBD2	TRBJ2-5	TRBV5-1
TGTGCCAGCTACGGACTAGCGACGCGCAATGAGCAGTTCTTC	CASYGLATRNEQFF	once	TRBD2	TRBJ2-1	TRBV27
TGTGCCAGCAGTTACCCCAGGAGGGGGAGCTCCTATAATTCACCCCTCCACTTT	CASSYPRRGSSYNSPLHF	NA	NA	TRBJ1-6	TRBV6-2/TRBV6-3
TGTGCCTGGAGCGGGGGCAGGTTGAACACTGAAGCTTTCTTT	CAWSGGRLNTEAFF	NA	NA	TRBJ1-1	TRBV30
TGCGCCAGCAGCTTGGGGCGAGAGCAAACGCTGTTTTTT	CASSLGREQTLFF	few	NA	TRBJ2-2	TRBV5-1
TGCGCCAGCAGCTTGGCTCCAGCGGTCACAGATACGCAGTATTTT	CASSLAPAVTDTQYF	NA	NA	TRBJ2-3	TRBV5-1
TGTGCCAGCAGCCCCCAGCGGACCTCCTACAATGAGCAGTTCTTC	CASSPQRTSYNEQFF	once	NA	TRBJ2-1	TRBV5-8
TGTGCCAGCCGGGGGCATAGCACAGATACGCAGTATTTT	CASRGHSTDTQYF	NA	NA	TRBJ2-3	TRBV7-2
TGTGCCAGTAGTATAGGACGACCCGTTTATGGCTACACCTTC	CASSIGRPVYGYTF	NA	NA	TRBJ1-2	TRBV19
TGTGCCAGCAGCCCCAACGCGGGGGGGCCTGCAGATACGCAGTATTTT	CASSPNAGGPADTQYF	NA	TRBD2	TRBJ2-3	TRBV7-2
TGTGCCAGCACCCTTGGGGAGAACACTGAAGCTTTCTTT	CASTLGENTEAFF	NA	NA	TRBJ1-1	TRBV7-3
TGTGCCAGCAGTGACGGGACACCGTATGGCTACACCTTC	CASSDGTPYGYTF	NA	NA	TRBJ1-2	TRBV6-1
TGTGCCAGCAGCAGGGGACAGCATAACGAAAAACTGTTTTTT	CASSRGQHNEKLFF	NA	TRBD1	TRBJ1-4	TRBV2